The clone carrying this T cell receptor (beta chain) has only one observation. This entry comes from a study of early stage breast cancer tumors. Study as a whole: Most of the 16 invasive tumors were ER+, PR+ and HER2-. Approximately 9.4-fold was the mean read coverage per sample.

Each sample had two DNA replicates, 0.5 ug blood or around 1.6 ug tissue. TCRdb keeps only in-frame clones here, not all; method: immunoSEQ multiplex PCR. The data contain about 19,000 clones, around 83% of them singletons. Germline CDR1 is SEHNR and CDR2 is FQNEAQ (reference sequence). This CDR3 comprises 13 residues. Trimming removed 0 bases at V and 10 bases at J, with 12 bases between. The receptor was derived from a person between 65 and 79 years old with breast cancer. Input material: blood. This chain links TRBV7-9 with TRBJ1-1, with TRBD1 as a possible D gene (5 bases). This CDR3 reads CASSLARGGPAFF. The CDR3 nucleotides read TGTGCCAGCAGCTTAGCGCGGGGGGGTCCAGCTTTCTTT.